These 2 T cell receptor beta chains were sequenced from one sample in a study of blood T cells in healthy people across ages. Using a J-beta primer mix together with a sample-barcoded 5' primer, a second PCR was run for roughly 6 to 12 cycles. From the 5' RACE reads, TCRdb called clonotypes with MiXCR, one entry per CDR3 protein. The table has just under 900,000 distinct CDR3 sequences, 29% seen once; the top ten hold 15% to 20%. Sequencing was carried out using blood. The receptors stem from a woman of 80 years or more in good health.

This clonotype was counted ten times or more. The chain recombines TRBV27 with TRBJ2-3; D tentatively fits TRBD1 or TRBD2 (5 bases each). The germline gives CDR1 MNHEY, CDR2 SMNVEV (reference sequence). Trimming shortened V by 3 bases and J by 0 bases, and 10 bases separated the two germline ends. The CDR3 spans 15 residues. The CDR3 here is CASSLGDVSTDTQYF. CDR3 bases: TGTGCCAGCAGTTTGGGGGACGTGAGCACAGATACGCAGTATTTT.

In the case of this clonotype: With a much larger clone just one base away, this may be a read error. The chain employs TRBV20-1 and TRBJ2-1; 10 positions agree with TRBD2. The CDR3 covers 14 residues. CDR1 is DFQATT and CDR2 is SNEGSKA in the germline V gene (reference sequence). The CDR3: CSARAGGRNNGQFF. CDR3 coding DNA: TGCAGTGCGAGAGCGGGGGGGAGAAACAATGGGCAGTTCTTC.